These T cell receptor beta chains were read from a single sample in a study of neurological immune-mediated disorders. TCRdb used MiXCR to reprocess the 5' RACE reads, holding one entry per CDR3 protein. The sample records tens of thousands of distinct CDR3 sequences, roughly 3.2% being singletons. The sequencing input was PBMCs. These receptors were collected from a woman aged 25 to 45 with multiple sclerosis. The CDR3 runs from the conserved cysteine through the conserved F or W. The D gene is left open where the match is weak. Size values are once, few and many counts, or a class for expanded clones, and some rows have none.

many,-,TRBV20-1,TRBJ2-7,CSARPSPGVSHEQYF,TGCAGTGCTAGACCCTCGCCTGGGGTTTCCCACGAGCAGTACTTC
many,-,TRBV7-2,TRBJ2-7,CASSPSGTATYEQYF,TGTGCCAGCAGCCCGTCGGGGACGGCGACCTACGAGCAGTACTTC
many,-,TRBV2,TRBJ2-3,CASSEGSTDTQYF,TGTGCCAGCAGTGAGGGCAGCACAGATACGCAGTATTTT
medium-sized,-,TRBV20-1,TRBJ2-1,CSARIFGGWNNEQFF,TGCAGTGCTAGGATTTTTGGGGGATGGAACAATGAGCAGTTCTTC
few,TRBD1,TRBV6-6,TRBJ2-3,CASTVTRIGGADTQYF,TGTGCCAGCACCGTAACTCGGATAGGGGGCGCAGATACGCAGTATTTT
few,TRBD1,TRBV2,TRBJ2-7,CASIGTGSNEQYF,TGTGCCAGCATTGGGACAGGGAGCAACGAGCAGTACTTC
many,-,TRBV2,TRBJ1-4,CASSANREGEKLFF,TGTGCCAGCAGTGCTAACAGGGAGGGGGAAAAACTGTTTTTT
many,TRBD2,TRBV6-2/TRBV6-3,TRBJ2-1,CASSNTSGAGIGSYNEQFF,TGTGCCAGCAGTAATACTAGCGGTGCAGGGATAGGCTCCTACAATGAGCAGTTCTTC
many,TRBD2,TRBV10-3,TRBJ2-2,CAIGGLAGGTGELFF,TGTGCCATCGGTGGGCTAGCGGGAGGCACCGGGGAGCTGTTTTTT
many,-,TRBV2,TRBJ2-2,CASSEWGIQSSGELFF,TGTGCCAGCAGTGAATGGGGAATTCAGAGCTCCGGGGAGCTGTTTTTT
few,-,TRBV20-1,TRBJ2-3,CSARSTDTQYF,TGCAGTGCTCGTAGCACAGATACGCAGTATTTT
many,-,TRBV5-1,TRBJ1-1,CASRLENTEAFF,TGCGCCAGCAGATTAGAGAACACTGAAGCTTTCTTT
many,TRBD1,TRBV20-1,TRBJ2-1,CSASLDRSVQFF,TGCAGTGCTAGTCTGGACAGGTCGGTGCAGTTCTTC
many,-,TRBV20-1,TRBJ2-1,CSATRSGLGGEQFF,TGCAGTGCTACCCGCTCCGGCCTCGGTGGTGAGCAGTTCTTC
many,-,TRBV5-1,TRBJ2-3,CASSLTGGPQDTQYF,TGCGCCAGCAGCTTGACGGGGGGCCCTCAAGATACGCAGTATTTT
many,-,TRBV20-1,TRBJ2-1,CSARGQAQTYNEQFF,TGCAGTGCTAGAGGGCAGGCCCAGACCTACAATGAGCAGTTCTTC
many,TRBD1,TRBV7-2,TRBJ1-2,CASSLVNSGTAYGYTF,TGTGCCAGCAGCTTAGTAAACTCCGGGACAGCCTATGGCTACACCTTC
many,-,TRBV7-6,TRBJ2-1,CASSLNLYDEQFF,TGTGCCAGCAGCCTCAACCTTTATGATGAGCAGTTCTTC
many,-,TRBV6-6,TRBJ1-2,CASSYLTGQWGYTF,TGTGCCAGCAGTTACCTCACAGGACAGTGGGGCTACACCTTC
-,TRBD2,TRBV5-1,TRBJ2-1,CASSLTDTSGRGNEQFF,TGCGCCAGCAGCTTGACGGATACTAGCGGGAGGGGCAATGAGCAGTTCTTC
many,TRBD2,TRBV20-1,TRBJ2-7,CSAFGGGRSYEQYF,TGCAGTGCTTTCGGCGGGGGTCGGTCCTACGAGCAGTACTTC
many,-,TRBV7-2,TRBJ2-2,CASSYKNTGELFF,TGTGCCAGCAGTTACAAGAACACCGGGGAGCTGTTTTTT
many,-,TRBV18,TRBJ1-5,CASSPQEDQPQHF,TGTGCCAGCTCACCTCAGGAGGATCAGCCCCAGCATTTT
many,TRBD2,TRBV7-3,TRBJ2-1,CASSPLAGGVNEQFF,TGTGCCAGCAGCCCACTAGCGGGAGGCGTTAATGAGCAGTTCTTC
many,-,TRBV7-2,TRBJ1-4,CASSPVHNEKLFF,TGTGCCAGCAGCCCCGTCCATAATGAAAAACTGTTTTTT
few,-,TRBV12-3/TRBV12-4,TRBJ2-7,CASRIERGGEQYF,TGTGCCAGCAGGATAGAAAGGGGCGGAGAGCAGTACTTC
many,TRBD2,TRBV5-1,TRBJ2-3,CASSWRPTSGASDTQYF,TGCGCCAGCAGCTGGCGTCCCACTAGCGGGGCGTCAGATACGCAGTATTTT
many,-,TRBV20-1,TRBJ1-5,CSARRGVSQPDQPQHF,TGCAGTGCTAGAAGAGGCGTCAGTCAACCCGATCAGCCCCAGCATTTT
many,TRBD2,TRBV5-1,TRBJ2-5,CASSDPSGGETQYF,TGCGCCAGCAGCGATCCTAGCGGAGGGGAGACCCAGTACTTC
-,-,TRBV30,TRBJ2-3,CACSGWAGSIDTQYF,TGTGCCTGCTCAGGTTGGGCGGGGAGCATTGATACGCAGTATTTT
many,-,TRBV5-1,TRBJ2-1,CASSLEGGYNEQFF,TGCGCCAGCAGCTTAGAGGGGGGTTACAATGAGCAGTTCTTC